This TCR beta chain was sequenced for a study of blood T cell repertoires in COVID-19. Looking at the study overall: Both acute and convalescent COVID-19 samples were obtained from the United States, Italy and Spain. T cells, B-cell-depleted T cells, or PBMCs supplied cDNA or gDNA.

Patients of the Seattle cohort, enrolled during active infection, were followed longitudinally. The CDR3 is 15 residues long. J lost 7 bases, V lost 11 bases, and 19 bases had no gene match. The germline CDR1 and CDR2 sequences are SNHLY and FYNNEI. Repertoires were generated with immunoSEQ multiplex PCR, while TCRdb's copy carries only in-frame clones and drops some. The table lists roughly 200,000 clones, about 76% of them singletons, with around 5.9% in the top ten. The source material was peripheral blood. The sequence was obtained from a woman aged 35 to 49 with COVID-19, enrolled during active disease. The chain recombines TRBV2 with TRBJ1-2; 7 bases are shared with TRBD1. CDR3 in DNA: TGTGCCGGGGACTTAAGAGACAGGGTTCCGGCTGGCTACACCTTC. Residues: CAGDLRDRVPAGYTF.